Sequencing of this T cell receptor (beta chain) was carried out in a study of radiation and T cells in renal cell carcinoma. The study's findings and limits: From baseline, blood top tumor clonotypes peaked at 2 weeks post-radiation.

This clone was seen just once. Its antigen is unidentified. Profiling relied on immunoSEQ multiplex PCR, and the TCRdb table lists in-frame clones only, not all of them. The repertoire holds 150,000 to 200,000 clones, with about 87% as singletons. Documented time point: blood 4 weeks post-SBRT, at nephrectomy. Treatment of the sample: 15 Gy SBRT to primary tumor, nephrectomy 4 weeks later. This renal cell carcinoma was of the clear cell type. The CDR3 contains 16 residues. The junction had 13 bases not matched to a gene; V was cut back by 5 bases and J by 6 bases. Germline CDR1 SGHNT, CDR2 YENEEA. The sequenced sample was blood, obtained from a patient whose treatment included radiotherapy and nephrectomy. This chain connects TRBV11-3 to TRBJ2-1, with 7 bases matching TRBD2. This receptor was obtained from a woman between 50 and 59 years old with renal cell carcinoma. The CDR3 is CASSKNPPAGSNEQFF. In DNA, the CDR3 is TGTGCCAGCAGCAAAAACCCTCCAGCGGGGTCCAATGAGCAGTTCTTC.